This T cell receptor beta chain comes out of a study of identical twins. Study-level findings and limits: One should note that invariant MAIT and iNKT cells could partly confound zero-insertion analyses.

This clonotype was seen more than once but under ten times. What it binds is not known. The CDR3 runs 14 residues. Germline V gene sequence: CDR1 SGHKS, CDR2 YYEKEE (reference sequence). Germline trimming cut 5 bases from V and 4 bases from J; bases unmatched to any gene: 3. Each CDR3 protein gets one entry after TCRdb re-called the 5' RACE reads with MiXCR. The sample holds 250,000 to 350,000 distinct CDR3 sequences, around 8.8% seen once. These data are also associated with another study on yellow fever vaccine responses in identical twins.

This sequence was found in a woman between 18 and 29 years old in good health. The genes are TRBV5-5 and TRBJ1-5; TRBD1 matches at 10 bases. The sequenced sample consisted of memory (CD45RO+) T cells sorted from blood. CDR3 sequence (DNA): TGTGCCAGCAGTCGACAGGGGGCAAATCAGCCCCAGCATTTT. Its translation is CASSRQGANQPQHF.